The 8 T cell receptor beta chains below come from one sample, sequenced in a study of siplizumab effects on memory and regulatory T cells. The method was immunoSEQ multiplex PCR; TCRdb's version includes in-frame clones alone and lacks a portion of them. The profile shows roughly 7,100 clones, roughly a third of them singletons. The antigens of these receptors remain unknown. Mixed lymphocyte reaction cells underwent less than 7 days of coculture at 37°C. Sequencing was done on a sample of CFSE-low (dividing) CD8+ T cells sorted from an allogeneic mixed lymphocyte reaction. These TCRs come from a human donor in good health; the cells came from an allogeneic mixed lymphocyte reaction.

The J gene is TRBJ1-6, the V gene TRBV7-8, with no clear D. V was clipped by 6 bases and J by 6 bases, with 6 bases between them. CDR1 is SGHVS and CDR2 is FQNEAQ in the germline V gene. This CDR3 region has 12 residues. The DNA of the CDR3 is TGTGCCAGCAGTCCTTCTAATTCACCCCTCCACTTT. This gives the protein CASSPSNSPLHF.

This chain links TRBV6-4 with TRBJ2-3, with 10 bases matching TRBD2. The length of the CDR3 is 15 residues. Germline CDR1 is MRHNA and CDR2 is SNTAGT. V lost 5 bases to trimming and J lost 0 bases; unmatched junction nucleotides: 2. This CDR3 is CASSLTSGSTDTQYF. Here the CDR3 DNA reads TGTGCCAGCAGTTTGACTAGCGGGAGCACAGATACGCAGTATTTT.

By sample share, this clone is medium-sized. The CDR3 bases are TGCAGTGCTCCCTTCGCAATTGAAGCTTTCTTT. This codes for CSAPFAIEAFF. This chain connects TRBV20-1 to TRBJ1-1; unclear D gene. The CDR3 has 11 residues. V shed 5 bases and J shed 7 bases, with 11 bases lying between them. CDR1 is DFQATT, CDR2 SNEGSKA, per germline (reference sequence).

A few counts support this clone. One end of the junction fails to match germline, which may point to a read error. The V and J genes are TRBV5-4 and TRBJ1-2; D unclear. The CDR3 covers 13 residues. Germline CDR1 reads SGHNT; CDR2 reads YYREEE (reference sequence). For the CDR3, the DNA is TGTGCCAGCAACTTGGCCGTCGACTATGGCTACACCTTC. Translated, it gives CASNLAVDYGYTF.

The chain joins TRBV5-5 to TRBJ1-2, with unresolved D. Germline CDR1 reads SGHKS; CDR2 reads YYEKEE (reference sequence). The CDR3 extends over 17 amino acids. V was clipped by 1 base and J by 0 bases, with 16 bases between them. CDR3 amino acids: CASSLWAWGSANYGYTF. The CDR3 coding sequence is TGTGCCAGCAGCTTGTGGGCGTGGGGAAGCGCTAACTATGGCTACACCTTC. The full variable domain, its missing parts supplied by reference TRBV5-5 and TRBJ1-2, is DAGVTQSPTHLIKTRGQQVTLRCSPISGHKSVSWYQQVLGQGPQFIFQYYEKEERGRGNFPDRFSARQFPNYSSELNVNALLLGDSALYLCASSLWAWGSANYGYTFGSGTRLTVV.

The rearrangement joins TRBV27 to TRBJ1-1; maybe TRBD1 (5 bases). The V end was cut by 3 bases, the J end by 5 bases, with 13 bases between. Germline assignment: CDR1 MNHEY and CDR2 SMNVEV (reference sequence). This CDR3 is 14 amino acids long. The CDR3 nucleotides are TGTGCCAGCAGTTTCATTGGGGGGTCAACTGAAGCTTTCTTT. Translation gives CASSFIGGSTEAFF.

In its sample, this clone was seen a few times. V usage is TRBV6-5 and J usage is TRBJ1-5, with D hard to call. The CDR3 spans 13 residues. V was trimmed by 0 bases and J by 4 bases, leaving 4 bases between them. Germline-derived CDR1 and CDR2 are MNHEY and SVGAGI. CDR3 region: CASSYSRNQPQHF. Written as DNA, the CDR3 is TGTGCCAGCAGTTACTCGAGGAATCAGCCCCAGCATTTT.

J is TRBJ2-7 and V is TRBV30; D not certain. Germline V gene sequence: CDR1 GTSNPN, CDR2 SVGIG (reference sequence). The CDR3 consists of 11 residues. Trimming shortened V by 2 bases and J by 3 bases, and 5 bases separated the two germline ends. CDR3 amino acids: CAWSIDYEQYF. As DNA, the CDR3 is TGTGCCTGGAGTATCGACTACGAGCAGTACTTC.